This T cell receptor (beta chain) was found in a study of cytomegalovirus exposure and HLA in healthy donors. Points from the study as a whole: Immune exposure information comprised only CMV serostatus. Generally TCR sequences proved uncommon, though certain public TCRs appeared in numerous donors.

Germline trimming cut 7 bases from V and 3 bases from J; bases unmatched to any gene: 8. There are 14 residues in the CDR3. The V gene's germline CDR1 is MNHNS and CDR2 SASEGT. On this clone: The target antigen is unknown.

With 60 Vbeta and 13 Jbeta primers, the PCR was carried out. Produced via immunoSEQ multiplex PCR; TCRdb's table is partial and in-frame only. The profile shows roughly 200,000 clones, about 90% of them singletons. The source is a young man in good health and CMV-seronegative. The chain carries TRBV6-1 and TRBJ2-7; 8 bases map to TRBD1. Sequenced material: PBMCs. The CDR3 spells CASNLRDRLYEQYF. The CDR3 nucleotides read TGTGCCAGCAACCTCCGGGACAGGCTCTACGAGCAGTACTTC.